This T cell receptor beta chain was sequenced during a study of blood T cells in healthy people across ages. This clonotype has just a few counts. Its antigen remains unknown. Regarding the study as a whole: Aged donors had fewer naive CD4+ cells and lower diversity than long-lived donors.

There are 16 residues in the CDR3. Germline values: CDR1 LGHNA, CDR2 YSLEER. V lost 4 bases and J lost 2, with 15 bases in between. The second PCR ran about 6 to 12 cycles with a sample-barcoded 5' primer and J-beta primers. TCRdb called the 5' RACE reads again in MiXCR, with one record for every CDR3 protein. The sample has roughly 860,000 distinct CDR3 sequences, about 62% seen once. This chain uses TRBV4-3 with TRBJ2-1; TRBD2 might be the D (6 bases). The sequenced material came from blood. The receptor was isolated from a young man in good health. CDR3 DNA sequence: TGCGCCAGCAGCCCGCGGACTATAGCACCCTACAATGAGCAGTTCTTC. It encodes CASSPRTIAPYNEQFF.